This T cell receptor (beta chain) was captured by sequencing in a study of beta chain features in type 1 diabetes. V lost 4 bases and J lost 5, with 9 bases in between. Germline V gene data show CDR1 as SGHTA and CDR2 as FQGNSA. This CDR3 is 13 amino acids long. Expressed TCRB transcripts were sequenced because the isolated RNA had all been reverse transcribed beforehand. Only in-frame clones appear in the TCRdb table, and some are missing; sequencing was by immunoSEQ multiplex PCR. The sample holds 120,000 or so clones, roughly 15% seen once. This clone has a handful of counts. Its antigen is not identified. Notes on the study in general: Moderately but significantly shorter TCRB CDR3s were found in Type 1 diabetes patients in all four CD4+ subsets.

This clonotype was obtained from a man aged 30-40 years with type 1 diabetes. Sequencing was carried out using central memory CD4+ T cells from blood. This chain uses TRBV7-2 with TRBJ2-4; no reliable D call. CDR3 sequence (DNA): TGTGCCAGCAGCTCCCACGCCCAAAACATTCAGTACTTC. This translates into CASSSHAQNIQYF.